The clone carrying this T cell receptor (beta chain) was recorded once. Its matching antigen is unknown. 13 Jbeta primers and 60 Vbeta primers were used for the PCR. TCRdb's table, derived via immunoSEQ multiplex PCR, lists solely in-frame clones and lacks some. The sample has roughly 100,000 clones, 60% to 75% seen once. This sample was included in a study of cytomegalovirus exposure and HLA in healthy donors. Trimming took off 7 bases at V and 3 bases at J, with 19 bases between the two ends. The CDR3 runs 14 residues. The germline CDR1 and CDR2 sequences are GTSNPN and SVGIG (reference sequence). The study, taken as a whole, reports: A few chains tied to CMV proved CMV antigen-specific in vitro.

The specimen was PBMCs. This TCR derives from a male donor in good health and CMV-seropositive. The J gene is TRBJ2-7, the V gene TRBV30; D gene ambiguous. CDR3 in DNA: TGTGCCTCCCATAATAGCCGGAACTTCTACGAGCAGTACTTC. This codes for CASHNSRNFYEQYF. Supplemented by reference TRBV30 and TRBJ2-7, the full variable domain reads SQTIHQWPATLVQPVGSPLSLECTVEGTSNPNLYWYRQAAGRGLQLLFYSVGIGQISSEVPQNLSASRPQDRQFILSSKKLLLSDSGFYLCASHNSRNFYEQYFGPGTRLTVT.